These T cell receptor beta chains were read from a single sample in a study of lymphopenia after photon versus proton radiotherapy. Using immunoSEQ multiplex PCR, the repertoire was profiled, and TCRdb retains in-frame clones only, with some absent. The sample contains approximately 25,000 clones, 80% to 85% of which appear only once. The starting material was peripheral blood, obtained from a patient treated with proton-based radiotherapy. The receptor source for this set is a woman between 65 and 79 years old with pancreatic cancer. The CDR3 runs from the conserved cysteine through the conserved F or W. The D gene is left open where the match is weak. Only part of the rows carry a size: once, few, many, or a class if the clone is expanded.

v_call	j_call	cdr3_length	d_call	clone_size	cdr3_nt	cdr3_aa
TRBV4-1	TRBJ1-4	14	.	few	TGCGCCAGCAGCCAAGTGGGACTTAATGAAAAACTGTTTTTT	CASSQVGLNEKLFF
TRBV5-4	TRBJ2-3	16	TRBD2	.	TGTGCCAGCAGCTTGGGTGCGGGAGGATTAGCAGATACGCAGTATTTT	CASSLGAGGLADTQYF
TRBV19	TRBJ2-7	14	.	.	TGTGCCAGTAGTATGTTGGACTTGAAGGGCGAGCAGTACTTC	CASSMLDLKGEQYF
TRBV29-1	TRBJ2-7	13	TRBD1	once	TGCAGCGTTGGGAAGGGACAGAACTACGAGCAGTACTTC	CSVGKGQNYEQYF
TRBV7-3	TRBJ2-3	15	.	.	TGTGCCAGCAGTCGCGAGGGGTTTAGCACAGATACGCAGTATTTT	CASSREGFSTDTQYF
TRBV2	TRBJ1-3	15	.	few	TGTGCCAGCAGTTTGGGACCGGCCTCTGGAAACACCATATATTTT	CASSLGPASGNTIYF
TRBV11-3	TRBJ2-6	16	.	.	TGTGCCAGCAGCTTACTATCAGGGGCTGGGGCCAACGTCCTGACTTTC	CASSLLSGAGANVLTF
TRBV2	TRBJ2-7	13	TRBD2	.	TGTGCCAGCGGACTACTAGCGGGCTACGAGCAGTACTTC	CASGLLAGYEQYF
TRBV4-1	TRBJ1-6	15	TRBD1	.	TGCGCCAGCAGCCAAGAGGGGACAGGGAATTCACCCCTCCACTTT	CASSQEGTGNSPLHF
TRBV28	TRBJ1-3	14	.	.	TGTGCCAGCATTCCGTCCAGCTCTGGAAACACCATATATTTT	CASIPSSSGNTIYF
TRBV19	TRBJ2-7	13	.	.	TGTGCCAGTTCGGCTCTGAGCTCCTACGAGCAGTACTTC	CASSALSSYEQYF
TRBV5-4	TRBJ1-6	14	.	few	TGTGCCAGCAGCTTGGCCGGGGGCGGGGTACCCCTCCACTTT	CASSLAGGGVPLHF
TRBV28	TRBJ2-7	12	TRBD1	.	TGTGCCAGTAGGACAGGGACCTACGAGCAGTACTTC	CASRTGTYEQYF
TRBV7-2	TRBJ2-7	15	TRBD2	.	TGTGCCAGCAGCTTAAGCGGGGCAGCGTCCTACGAGCAGTACTTC	CASSLSGAASYEQYF
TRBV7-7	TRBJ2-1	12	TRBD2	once	TGTGCTAGCAGCGGGGGACTGGGAGAGCAGTTCTTC	CASSGGLGEQFF
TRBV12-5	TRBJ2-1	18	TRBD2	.	TGTGCTAGTGGTTTACCCCGACTAGCTCTAAGCTCCTACAATGAGCAGTTCTTC	CASGLPRLALSSYNEQFF
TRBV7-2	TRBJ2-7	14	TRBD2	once	TGTGCCAGCAGCTTTGGCGGGAGCTCCTACGAGCAGTACTTC	CASSFGGSSYEQYF
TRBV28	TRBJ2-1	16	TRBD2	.	TGTGCCAGCAGTTTACGTGTCACTAGCGGGGTGAGTAAGCAGTTCTTC	CASSLRVTSGVSKQFF
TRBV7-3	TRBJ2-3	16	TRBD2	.	TGTGCCAGCAGCCTGGGGCTAGCGGAGGTCACAGATACGCAGTATTTT	CASSLGLAEVTDTQYF
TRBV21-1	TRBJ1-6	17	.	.	TGTGCCAGCAGCAACACTCCGGTCGGAGGGAATAATTCACCCCTCCACTTT	CASSNTPVGGNNSPLHF
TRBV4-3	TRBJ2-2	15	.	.	TGCGCCAGCAGCCAACGGGAGTCGAGCACCGGGGAGCTGTTTTTT	CASSQRESSTGELFF
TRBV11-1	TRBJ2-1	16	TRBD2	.	TGTGCCAGCAGCTTCATAGCGGGAGGAAGCAGTAATGAGCAGTTCTTC	CASSFIAGGSSNEQFF
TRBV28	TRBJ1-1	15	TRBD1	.	TGTGCCAGCAGTGGCGGGGGACAGTGGAACACTGAAGCTTTCTTT	CASSGGGQWNTEAFF
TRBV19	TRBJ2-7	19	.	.	TGTGCCAGTAGTATTTCCCGCACGACAGGTCAAAGGAGCTCCTACGAGCAGTACTTC	CASSISRTTGQRSSYEQYF
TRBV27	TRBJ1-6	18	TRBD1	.	TGTGCCTTCGGACCGGGACAGGGGGGAAAATACTATAATTCACCCCTCCACTTT	CAFGPGQGGKYYNSPLHF
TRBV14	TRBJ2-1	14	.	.	TGTGCCAGCAGCCAAGAGTTGCGGTCTAATGAGCAGTTCTTC	CASSQELRSNEQFF
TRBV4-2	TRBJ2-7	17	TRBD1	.	TGTGCCAGCAGCCAAGATAAAGGACAGGGGGCGCGTAACGAGCAGTACTTC	CASSQDKGQGARNEQYF
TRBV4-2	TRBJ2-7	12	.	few	TGTGCCAGCAGCCCCAAAGTGGGCGAGCAGTACTTC	CASSPKVGEQYF
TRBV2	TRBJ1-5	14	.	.	TGTGCCAGCAAAAGGACAGTTAGCAATCAGCCCCAGCATTTT	CASKRTVSNQPQHF
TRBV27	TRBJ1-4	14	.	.	TGTGCCAGCAGGCCGAGGACGGATAATGAAAAACTGTTTTTT	CASRPRTDNEKLFF
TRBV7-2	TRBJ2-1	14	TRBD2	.	TGTGCCAGCAGATGGACTAGCGGGAAAAATGAGCAGTTCTTC	CASRWTSGKNEQFF
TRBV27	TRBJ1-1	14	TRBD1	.	TGTGCCAGCAGTCGGACAGGAAAGAACACTGAAGCTTTCTTT	CASSRTGKNTEAFF
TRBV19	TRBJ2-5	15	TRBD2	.	TGTGCCAGTAGTCCTCGTAGCGGGAGGGGAGAGACCCAGTACTTC	CASSPRSGRGETQYF
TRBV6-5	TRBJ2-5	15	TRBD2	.	TGTGCCAGCACCCAGACTAGCGGTTACCAAGAGACCCAGTACTTC	CASTQTSGYQETQYF
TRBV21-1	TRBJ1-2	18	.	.	TGTGCCAGCAGCAACCCCCCGTTAGCAGAATTATTTGAGGATGGCTACACCTTC	CASSNPPLAELFEDGYTF
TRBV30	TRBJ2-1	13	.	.	TGTGCCTGGAGCCCCCCGGGAGTCAATGAGCAGTTCTTC	CAWSPPGVNEQFF
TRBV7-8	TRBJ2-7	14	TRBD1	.	TGTGCCAGCAGCTTAGAACAGGGGTATGATGAGCAGTACTTC	CASSLEQGYDEQYF
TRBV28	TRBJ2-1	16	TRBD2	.	TGTGCCAGCAGTCCTCCGGGACTAGCCTCCTACAATGAGCAGTTCTTC	CASSPPGLASYNEQFF
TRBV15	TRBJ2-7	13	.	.	TGTGCCACACGCCCCGGCCGAGCCTACGAGCAGTACTTC	CATRPGRAYEQYF
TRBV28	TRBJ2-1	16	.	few	TGTGCCAGCAGTTTGGGGGGGACAGCCTCCTACAATGAGCAGTTCTTC	CASSLGGTASYNEQFF
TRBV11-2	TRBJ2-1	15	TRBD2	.	TGTGCCAGCAGGCCGACTAGCGGGAGAGTCGGTGAGCAGTTCTTC	CASRPTSGRVGEQFF
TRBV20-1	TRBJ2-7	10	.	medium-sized	TGCAGTGCATCAGACCACGAGCAGTACTTC	CSASDHEQYF
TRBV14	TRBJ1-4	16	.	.	TGTGCCAGCAGCCTTCTCAGGCCAGGGGTTGGTGAAAAACTGTTTTTT	CASSLLRPGVGEKLFF
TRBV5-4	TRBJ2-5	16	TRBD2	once	TGTGCCAGCAGCTTTCCCCTAGCGGGAGGCCAAGAGACCCAGTACTTC	CASSFPLAGGQETQYF
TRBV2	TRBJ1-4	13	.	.	TGTGCCAGCAGTGAAGGGGCAAGGGAAAAACTGTTTTTT	CASSEGAREKLFF
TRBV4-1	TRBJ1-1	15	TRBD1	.	TGCGCCAGCAGCCAGGAACAAAGGGGGCGCACTGAAGCTTTCTTT	CASSQEQRGRTEAFF
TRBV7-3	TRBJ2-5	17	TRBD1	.	TGTGCCAGCAGCCCCAATCCAGGGGGCTCGAGAGGGGAGACCCAGTACTTC	CASSPNPGGSRGETQYF
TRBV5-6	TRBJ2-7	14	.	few	TGTGCCAGCAGCTTGGGAGCGCTGTCCTACGAGCAGTACTTC	CASSLGALSYEQYF
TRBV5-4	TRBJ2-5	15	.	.	TGTGCCAGCAGCCCGGGGGTAGGGCTGCAAGAGACCCAGTACTTC	CASSPGVGLQETQYF